The following is a T cell receptor beta chain sequence with its context. These data originate in a study of control samples from healthy donors and cancer patients. The germline gives CDR1 SGHTA, CDR2 FQGTGA. Germline trimming cut 3 bases from V and 1 base from J; bases unmatched to any gene: 2. This CDR3 is built from 15 residues. TCRdb keeps only in-frame clones here, not all; method: immunoSEQ multiplex PCR. The table includes roughly 100,000 clones, 80% to 90% detected once. The chain links TRBV7-3 to TRBJ2-1, with 8 bases lining up with TRBD2. Sequencing used PBMCs. This TCR derives from a man in his 60s with lung cancer. The CDR3 reads CASSLLAGSYNEQFF. The CDR3 DNA sequence: TGTGCCAGCAGCTTGTTAGCGGGGTCCTACAATGAGCAGTTCTTC.